The 22 T cell receptor beta chains below all came from one sample that was sequenced in a study of early T cells in non-severe SARS-CoV-2 infection. TCRdb ran MiXCR on the 5' RACE reads and lists one entry per CDR3 protein. The sample lists approximately 37,000 distinct CDR3 sequences; about 5.2% were seen once. The sequencing used whole blood, collected at baseline. These receptors were obtained from an adult who was a healthcare worker with PCR-confirmed SARS-CoV-2 infection or an uninfected control (not recorded which).

This clonotype was seen many times. V is TRBV28 and J is TRBJ2-7; perhaps TRBD1 as D (6 bases). In germline, CDR1 is MDHEN, CDR2 SYDVKM. The CDR3 runs to 11 residues. Trimming stripped 6 bases from V and 4 bases from J, with 7 bases between. CDR3 protein: CASSRGYEQYV. DNA of the CDR3: TGTGCCAGCAGCAGGGGTTACGAGCAGTACGTC.

This clonotype was observed at least ten times. V gene TRBV11-1 combines with J gene TRBJ2-1; D gene ambiguous. Germline CDR1 SGHAT, CDR2 FQDESV (reference sequence). CDR3 length equals 13 residues. The V gene lost 7 bases and the J gene lost 0 bases, with 7 bases spanning the gap. CDR3 nucleotides: TGTGCCAGCACGAAGAGCTCCTACAATGAGCAGTTCTTC. Its protein product is CASTKSSYNEQFF.

This clonotype was observed many times. This CDR3 is CASSPRLDLDYGYTF. CDR3 nucleotides: TGTGCCAGCTCTCCCCGGCTGGATCTCGACTATGGCTACACCTTC. The chain combines TRBV18 with TRBJ1-2, with D uncertain. Germline V gene lookup returns CDR1 KGHSH and CDR2 LQKENI. The germline V and J ends were trimmed by 6 bases and 3 bases, with 17 bases remaining between them. The CDR3 is made up of 15 amino acids.

This clonotype came up many times. CDR3 sequence (DNA): TGTGCCAGCAGCTTAGAAATCGTGGGCGGCTACACCTTC. The encoded protein is CASSLEIVGGYTF. The chain couples TRBV11-2 to TRBJ1-2; D gene uncertain. The CDR3 consists of 13 residues. Germline-derived CDR1 and CDR2 are SGHAT and FQNNGV. With 0 bases removed from V and 8 bases from J, the gap between germline ends came to 10 bases.

This clonotype has a handful of counts. The V call is TRBV30, the J call TRBJ1-5; D is unclear. The germline V and J ends were trimmed by 0 bases and 4 bases, with 7 bases remaining between them. Germline lookup yields CDR1 GTSNPN and CDR2 SVGIG (reference sequence). This CDR3 has 13 amino acids. CDR3 nucleotide sequence: TGTGCCTGGAGTGTGGACTTTAATCAGCCCCAGCATTTT. This translates into CAWSVDFNQPQHF.

This clonotype was observed at least ten times. This rearrangement joins TRBV4-1 to TRBJ1-2; D is uncertain. V shed 0 bases and J shed 8 bases, with 13 bases lying between them. Per germline, CDR1 MGHRA and CDR2 YSYEKL. The CDR3 has 14 residues. CDR3 sequence: CASSQESQYGGYTF. CDR3 DNA sequence: TGCGCCAGCAGCCAAGAAAGCCAGTATGGGGGCTACACCTTC.

The CDR3 region has the DNA TGCAGCGTTCAGCCCCCGGGCACCGGGGAGCTGTTTTTT. Translation gives CSVQPPGTGELFF. V is TRBV29-1 and J is TRBJ2-2; no firm D call. Germline V gene lookup returns CDR1 SQVTM and CDR2 ANQGSEA. The V end lost 5 bases, the J end lost 4 bases, and 11 bases lay between the germline ends. CDR3 length: 13 residues.

The sample holds many counts of this clonotype. The gene calls are TRBV19 and TRBJ2-2; the match to TRBD1 covers 9 bases. The ends lost 4 bases at V and 4 bases at J; junction bases unmatched: 7. The CDR3 has 16 residues. Germline V gene sequence: CDR1 LNHDA, CDR2 SQIVND (reference sequence). The CDR3 nucleotides read TGTGCCAGTAGTACTCCGGGACAGGGCCCCACCGGGGAGCTGTTTTTT. Its translation: CASSTPGQGPTGELFF. The whole variable domain, filled in from reference TRBV19 and TRBJ2-2, reads DGGITQSPKYLFRKEGQNVTLSCEQNLNHDAMYWYRQDPGQGLRLIYYSQIVNDFQKGDIAEGYSVSREKKESFPLTVTSAQKNPTAFYLCASSTPGQGPTGELFFGEGSRLTVL.

This clonotype was seen ten or more times. The chain has TRBV7-6 and TRBJ2-1; 11 bases are a match to TRBD2. Germline values: CDR1 SGHVS, CDR2 FNYEAQ. The CDR3 has 15 residues. The J segment lost 6 bases and the V segment lost 6 bases, leaving 7 bases of the junction unmatched. As DNA, the CDR3 is TGTGCCAGCAGAGGTTCTGGGACTAGCGGCAATGAGCAGTTCTTC. Encoded protein: CASRGSGTSGNEQFF. Full variable domain (outside the CDR3, taken from reference TRBV7-6 and TRBJ2-1): GAGVSQSPRYKVTKRGQDVALRCDPISGHVSLYWYRQALGQGPEFLTYFNYEAQQDKSGLPNDRFSAERPEGSISTLTIQRTEQRDSAMYRCASRGSGTSGNEQFFGPGTRLTVL.

The chain couples TRBV27 to TRBJ2-5; D may be TRBD2 (6 bases). Germline V gene lookup returns CDR1 MNHEY and CDR2 SMNVEV (reference sequence). This CDR3 spans 14 amino acids. V was pared by 4 bases and J by 5 bases, with 14 bases between. The CDR3 spells CASSWAIGGETQYF. CDR3 coding DNA: TGTGCCAGCAGTTGGGCCATCGGAGGGGAGACCCAGTACTTC.

The J gene is TRBJ2-1, the V gene TRBV12-3 or TRBV12-4, with 10 bases identical to TRBD2. There are 16 residues in the CDR3. V lost 2 bases to trimming and J lost 9 bases; unmatched junction nucleotides: 10. The CDR3 DNA is TGTGCCAGCAGTTTACTTATCCTAGCGGGAGATACTGAGCAGTTCTTC. As protein: CASSLLILAGDTEQFF.

The V gene is TRBV28, the J gene TRBJ1-1, with 10 bases aligning to TRBD1. Germline CDR1 is MDHEN and CDR2 is SYDVKM. Trimming took 3 bases from V and 4 from J; bases not matched to a gene: 5. The CDR3 totals 15 residues. The CDR3 protein is CASSLIGDRGTEAFF. In DNA, the CDR3 is TGTGCCAGCAGTTTGATTGGGGACAGGGGCACTGAAGCTTTCTTT.

On this clonotype itself: A clone one base away is much larger, so this may be a read error. This chain links TRBV20-1 with TRBJ2-2; no clear D gene. This CDR3 region has 14 residues. Germline CDR1 DFQATT, CDR2 SNEGSKA (reference sequence). CDR3 coding DNA: TGCAGTGCTCTCCAACAAACGTCGCGTGCGGAGCTGTCTTTT. Protein sequence: CSALQQTSRAELSF.

This clonotype came up many times. The V and J genes are TRBV5-1 and TRBJ2-1; D remains unclear. Germline lookup yields CDR1 SGHRS and CDR2 YFSETQ. CDR3 length equals 13 residues. V shed 2 bases and J shed 6 bases, with 9 bases lying between them. CDR3 sequence reads: CASSFGPGNEQFF. The DNA for the CDR3 is TGCGCCAGCAGCTTCGGACCGGGCAATGAGCAGTTCTTC. Full variable domain (missing parts from reference TRBV5-1 and TRBJ2-1): KAGVTQTPRYLIKTRGQQVTLSCSPISGHRSVSWYQQTPGQGLQFLFEYFSETQRNKGNFPGRFSGRQFSNSRSEMNVSTLELGDSALYLCASSFGPGNEQFFGPGTRLTVL.

At least ten counts were recorded for this clonotype. The chain combines TRBV5-1 with TRBJ2-1; 14 bases fit TRBD2. The CDR3 runs 18 residues. Trimming cost V 4 bases and J 10 bases; bases outside gene matches: 16. Germline CDR1 and CDR2: SGHRS and YFSETQ. The CDR3 sequence is CASSPDLGLAGVLREQFF. Here the CDR3 DNA reads TGCGCCAGCAGCCCAGACCTGGGACTAGCGGGAGTCCTCAGGGAGCAGTTCTTC.

V is TRBV2 and J is TRBJ2-7, with D perhaps TRBD1 (6 bases). Per germline, CDR1 SNHLY and CDR2 FYNNEI. The CDR3 sequence is 12 residues long. Trimming stripped 7 bases from V and 3 bases from J, with 10 bases between. Written as DNA, the CDR3 is TGTGCCAGCATCGGACAGAGCTACGAGCAGTACTTC. Translated, it gives CASIGQSYEQYF.

This clonotype showed up many times. The chain links TRBV7-6 to TRBJ2-5; possibly TRBD1 or TRBD2 for D (6 bases each). In germline, CDR1 is SGHVS, CDR2 FNYEAQ. Deletions cut 0 bases from V and 2 bases from J, with 13 bases between. The CDR3 totals 16 residues. CDR3 sequence reads: CASSLALGGPQETQYF. The CDR3 bases are TGTGCCAGCAGCTTAGCGCTTGGGGGGCCTCAAGAGACCCAGTACTTC. The complete variable domain, with remaining parts taken from reference TRBV7-6 and TRBJ2-5, reads GAGVSQSPRYKVTKRGQDVALRCDPISGHVSLYWYRQALGQGPEFLTYFNYEAQQDKSGLPNDRFSAERPEGSISTLTIQRTEQRDSAMYRCASSLALGGPQETQYFGPGTRLLVL.

CDR3 loop: CASSQGFWTEAFF. CDR3 in DNA: TGTGCCAGCAGCCAAGGCTTTTGGACTGAAGCTTTCTTT. This sequence joins TRBV14 and TRBJ1-1; unclear D gene. Germline V CDR1 and CDR2: SGHDN, FVKESK. This CDR3 has 13 amino acids. The V end was cut by 1 base, the J end by 5 bases, with 8 bases between.

The chain joins TRBV27 to TRBJ1-2, with TRBD1 as a possible D gene (5 bases). V was clipped by 5 bases and J by 4 bases, with 17 bases between them. From germline, CDR1 is MNHEY and CDR2 SMNVEV (reference sequence). The CDR3 covers 15 residues. This CDR3 reads CASSPGAGKTYGYTF. The CDR3 nucleotides are TGTGCCAGCAGTCCCGGCGCAGGGAAGACCTATGGCTACACCTTC.

This clonotype was detected many times. The V call is TRBV6-2 or TRBV6-3, the J call TRBJ2-7, with 9 bases that match TRBD1. The CDR3 covers 13 residues. Germline loops: CDR1 MNHEY, CDR2 SVGEGT. Unmatched junction bases numbered 4, after V lost 6 bases and J lost 4 bases. The CDR3 protein is CASSFGTGYEQYV. CDR3 in DNA: TGTGCCAGCAGCTTCGGGACAGGGTACGAGCAGTACGTC.

This clonotype came up many times. V usage is TRBV15 and J usage is TRBJ1-5, with D possibly matching TRBD1 (5 bases). Looked up from germline, CDR1 is LNHNV and CDR2 is YYDKDF (reference sequence). V lost 0 bases and J 7 bases, leaving 19 bases between the germline ends. The CDR3 is 17 amino acids. This chain's CDR3 is CATSRDRGGGGMQPQHF. The CDR3 DNA reads as TGTGCCACCAGCAGAGATCGAGGCGGTGGGGGGATGCAGCCCCAGCATTTT.

This clonotype was recorded many times. This rearrangement joins TRBV29-1 to TRBJ1-2, with 9 bases aligning to TRBD1. With V trimmed by 4 bases and J by 4 bases, 1 base remained unmatched. The CDR3 has 12 amino acids. CDR1 and CDR2 (germline): SQVTM, ANQGSEA. The CDR3 DNA reads as TGCAGCGTTGGGGACAGGGCCTATGGCTACACCTTC. Translated: CSVGDRAYGYTF. The full variable domain, completed using reference TRBV29-1 and TRBJ1-2, is SAVISQKPSRDICQRGTSLTIQCQVDSQVTMMFWYRQQPGQSLTLIATANQGSEATYESGFVIDKFPISRPNLTFSTLTVSNMSPEDSSIYLCSVGDRAYGYTFGSGTRLTVV.